This T cell receptor beta chain is drawn from a study of cytomegalovirus exposure and HLA in healthy donors. A note on this clone: Its antigen is not known.

V was cut by 4 bases and J by 0 bases, with 19 bases left in between. This CDR3 spans 18 amino acids. Germline V gives CDR1 ENHRY, CDR2 SYGVKD. Study observations and caveats: Highly shared variants forming one cluster were likely a sequencing artifact. Reports credit the classifier with highly specific, highly sensitive diagnosis of cytomegalovirus status.

The PCR employed 60 Vbeta primers together with 13 Jbeta primers. TCRdb's table, derived via immunoSEQ multiplex PCR, lists solely in-frame clones and lacks some. The sample comprises 110,000 to 150,000 clones, more than 75% of which are singletons, and approximately 4% rests with the top ten. Sequencing was performed on PBMCs. This TCR derives from a man aged 18 to 30 in good health and CMV-seronegative. This chain links TRBV10-3 with TRBJ2-1; D may be TRBD1 (6 bases). CDR3 sequence (DNA): TGTGCCATCAGTGGAAAGTTTAACAGGGCGAGCTCCTACAATGAGCAGTTCTTC. The encoded protein is CAISGKFNRASSYNEQFF.